This entry features one T cell receptor beta chain sequence. These data originate in a study of blood T cell repertoires in COVID-19. Study as a whole: Nucleic acid was either cDNA or gDNA, and it came from T cells, B-cell-depleted T cells, or PBMCs.

This CDR3 is 19 amino acids long. Unmatched junction bases numbered 17, after V lost 1 base and J lost 5 bases. Per the original data handling: Amplified reference gene primers provided the basis for estimating nucleated cell counts. Using immunoSEQ multiplex PCR, the repertoire was profiled, and TCRdb retains in-frame clones only, with some absent. The V and J calls and the clone size are those of that table, but D and trimming were determined from the DNA. The table includes over 200,000 clones, approximately 81% detected once. Sequencing used PBMCs or T cells enriched from blood (not recorded which). This chain connects TRBV23-1 to TRBJ2-5; 9 bases agree with TRBD1. TRBV23-1 is recorded as an ORF, its role being uncertain. This clonotype was obtained from a woman aged 50 to 60 with acute COVID-19. The CDR3 protein is CASSQFRDRESCKGETQYF. CDR3 in DNA: TGCGCCAGCAGTCAATTCCGGGACAGGGAGTCTTGTAAGGGGGAGACCCAGTACTTC.